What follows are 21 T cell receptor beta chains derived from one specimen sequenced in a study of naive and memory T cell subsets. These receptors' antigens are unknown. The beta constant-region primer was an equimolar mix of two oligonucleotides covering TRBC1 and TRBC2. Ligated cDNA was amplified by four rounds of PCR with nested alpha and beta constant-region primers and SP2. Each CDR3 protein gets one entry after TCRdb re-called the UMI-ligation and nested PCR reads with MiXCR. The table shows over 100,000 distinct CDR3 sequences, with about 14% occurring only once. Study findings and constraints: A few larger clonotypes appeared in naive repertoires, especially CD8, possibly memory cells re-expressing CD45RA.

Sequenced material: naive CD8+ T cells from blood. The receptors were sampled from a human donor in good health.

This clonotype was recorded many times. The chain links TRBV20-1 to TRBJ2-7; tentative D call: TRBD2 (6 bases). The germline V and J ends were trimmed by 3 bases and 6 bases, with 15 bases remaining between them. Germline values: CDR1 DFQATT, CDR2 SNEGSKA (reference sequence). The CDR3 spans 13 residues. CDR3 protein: CSARSLTSGEQYF. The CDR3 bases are TGCAGTGCTAGGAGCCTGACTAGTGGCGAGCAGTACTTC.

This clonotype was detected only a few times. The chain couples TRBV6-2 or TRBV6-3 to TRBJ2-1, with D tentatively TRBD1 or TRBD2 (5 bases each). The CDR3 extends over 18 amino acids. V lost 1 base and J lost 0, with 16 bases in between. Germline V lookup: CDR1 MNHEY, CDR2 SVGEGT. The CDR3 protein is CASSYLGPAGSSYNEQFF. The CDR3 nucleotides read TGTGCCAGCAGTTACTTGGGGCCGGCTGGGAGCTCCTACAATGAGCAGTTCTTC.

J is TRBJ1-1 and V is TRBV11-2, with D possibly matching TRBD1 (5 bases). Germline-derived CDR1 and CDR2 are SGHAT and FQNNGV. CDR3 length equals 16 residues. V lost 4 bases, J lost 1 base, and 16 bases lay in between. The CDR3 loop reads CASSSLPPGQNTEAFF. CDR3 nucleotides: TGTGCCAGCAGCTCCCTCCCCCCAGGGCAGAACACTGAAGCTTTCTTT.

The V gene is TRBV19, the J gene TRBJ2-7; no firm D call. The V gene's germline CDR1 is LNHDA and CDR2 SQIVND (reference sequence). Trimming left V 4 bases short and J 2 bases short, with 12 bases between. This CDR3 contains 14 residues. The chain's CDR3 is CASSTVNEPYEQYF. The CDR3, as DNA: TGTGCCAGTAGTACCGTCAACGAACCCTACGAGCAGTACTTC.

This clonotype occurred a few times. CDR3 sequence (DNA): TGTGCCAGCGCCCCGACTGCTGCGGGTACTGAAGCTTTCTTT. Its protein product is CASAPTAAGTEAFF. The chain is built from TRBV12-3 or TRBV12-4 and TRBJ1-1; no definite D call. The CDR3 spans 14 residues. V shed 8 bases and J shed 5 bases, with 18 bases lying between them.

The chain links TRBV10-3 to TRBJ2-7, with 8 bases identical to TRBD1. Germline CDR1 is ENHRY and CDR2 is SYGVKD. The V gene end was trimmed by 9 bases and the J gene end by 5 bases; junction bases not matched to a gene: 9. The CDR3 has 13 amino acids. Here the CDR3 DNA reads TGTGCCATATCCCGGACAGGGCGGGACGAGCAGTACTTC. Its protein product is CAISRTGRDEQYF.

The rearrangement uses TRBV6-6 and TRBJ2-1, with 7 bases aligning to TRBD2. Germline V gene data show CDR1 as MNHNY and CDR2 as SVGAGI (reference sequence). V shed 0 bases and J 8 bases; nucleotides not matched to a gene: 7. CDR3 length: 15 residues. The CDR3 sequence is CASSYSLREFDEQFF. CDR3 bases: TGTGCCAGCAGTTACTCGTTGCGGGAGTTCGATGAGCAGTTCTTC.

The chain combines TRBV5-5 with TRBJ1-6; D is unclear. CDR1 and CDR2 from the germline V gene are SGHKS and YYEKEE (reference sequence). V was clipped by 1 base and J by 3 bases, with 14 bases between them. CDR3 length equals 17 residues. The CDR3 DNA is TGTGCCAGCAGCTTGTGGGCCGGGCAGGTCTATAATTCACCCCTCCACTTT. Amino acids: CASSLWAGQVYNSPLHF. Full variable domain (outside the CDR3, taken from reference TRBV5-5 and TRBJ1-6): DAGVTQSPTHLIKTRGQQVTLRCSPISGHKSVSWYQQVLGQGPQFIFQYYEKEERGRGNFPDRFSARQFPNYSSELNVNALLLGDSALYLCASSLWAGQVYNSPLHFGNGTRLTVT.

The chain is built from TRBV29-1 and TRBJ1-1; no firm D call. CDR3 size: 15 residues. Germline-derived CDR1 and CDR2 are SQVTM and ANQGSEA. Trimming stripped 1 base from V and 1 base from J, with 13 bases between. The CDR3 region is CSVEAESRRNTEAFF. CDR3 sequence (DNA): TGCAGCGTTGAAGCCGAGAGTCGGAGGAACACTGAAGCTTTCTTT.

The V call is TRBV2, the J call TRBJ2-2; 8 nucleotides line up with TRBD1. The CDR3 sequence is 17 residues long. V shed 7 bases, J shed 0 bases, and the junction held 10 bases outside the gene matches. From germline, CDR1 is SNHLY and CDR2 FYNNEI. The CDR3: CASIPRDRKTNTGELFF. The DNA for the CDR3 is TGTGCCAGCATCCCCCGGGACAGGAAAACGAACACCGGGGAGCTGTTTTTT.

CDR3 bases: TGTGCCAGCAGCTTAGCGCGTACAGATACGCAGTATTTT. Translated: CASSLARTDTQYF. The chain couples TRBV7-9 to TRBJ2-3; no definite D call. The CDR3 length is 13 residues. V gave up 0 bases and J gave up 3 bases, with 4 bases separating them. Per germline, CDR1 SEHNR and CDR2 FQNEAQ (reference sequence).

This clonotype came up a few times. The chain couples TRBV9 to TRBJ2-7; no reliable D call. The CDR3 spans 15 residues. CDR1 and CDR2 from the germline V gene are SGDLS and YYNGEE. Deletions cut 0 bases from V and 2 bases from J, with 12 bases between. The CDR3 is CASSVGQAITYEQYF. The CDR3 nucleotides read TGTGCCAGCAGCGTAGGGCAGGCGATTACCTACGAGCAGTACTTC.

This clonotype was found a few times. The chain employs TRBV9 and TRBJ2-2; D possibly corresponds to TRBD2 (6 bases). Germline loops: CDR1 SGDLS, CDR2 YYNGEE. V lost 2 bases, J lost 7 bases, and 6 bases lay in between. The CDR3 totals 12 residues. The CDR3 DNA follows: TGTGCCAGCAGCGTCGGGAGCGGGGAGCTGTTTTTT. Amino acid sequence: CASSVGSGELFF.

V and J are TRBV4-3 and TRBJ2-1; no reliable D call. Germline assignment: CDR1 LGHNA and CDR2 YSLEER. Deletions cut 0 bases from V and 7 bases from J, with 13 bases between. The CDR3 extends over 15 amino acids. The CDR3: CASSQDGMVGNEQFF. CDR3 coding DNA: TGCGCCAGCAGCCAAGATGGGATGGTCGGAAATGAGCAGTTCTTC.

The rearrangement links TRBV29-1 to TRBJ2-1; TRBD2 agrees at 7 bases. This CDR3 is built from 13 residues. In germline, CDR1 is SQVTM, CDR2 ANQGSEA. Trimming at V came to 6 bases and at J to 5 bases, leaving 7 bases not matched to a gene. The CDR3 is CSVTGLPDNEQFF. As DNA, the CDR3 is TGCAGCGTGACGGGACTACCTGACAATGAGCAGTTCTTC.

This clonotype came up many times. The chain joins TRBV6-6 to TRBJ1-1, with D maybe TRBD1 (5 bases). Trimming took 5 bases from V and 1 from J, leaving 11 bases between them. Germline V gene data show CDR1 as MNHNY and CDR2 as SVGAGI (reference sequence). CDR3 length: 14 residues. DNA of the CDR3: TGTGCCAGCAGTCCGGTTGGGGGGAACACTGAAGCTTTCTTT. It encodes CASSPVGGNTEAFF.

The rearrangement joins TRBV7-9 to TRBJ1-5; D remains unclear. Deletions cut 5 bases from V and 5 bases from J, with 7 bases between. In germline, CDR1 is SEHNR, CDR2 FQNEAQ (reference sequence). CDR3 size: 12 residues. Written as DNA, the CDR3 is TGTGCCAGCAGCATTATGGATCAGCCCCAGCATTTT. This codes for CASSIMDQPQHF.

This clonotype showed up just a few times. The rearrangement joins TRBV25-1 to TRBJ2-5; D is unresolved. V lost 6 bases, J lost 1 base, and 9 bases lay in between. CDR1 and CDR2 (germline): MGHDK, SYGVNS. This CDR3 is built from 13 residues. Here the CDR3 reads CASSLTPQETQYF. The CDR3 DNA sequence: TGTGCCAGCAGCCTAACTCCCCAAGAGACCCAGTACTTC.

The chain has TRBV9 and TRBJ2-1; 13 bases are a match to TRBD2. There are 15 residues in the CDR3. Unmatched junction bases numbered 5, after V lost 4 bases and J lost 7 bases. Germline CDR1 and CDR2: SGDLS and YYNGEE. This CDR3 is CASSTSGRALNEQFF. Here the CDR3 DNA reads TGTGCCAGCAGCACTAGCGGGAGGGCCTTGAATGAGCAGTTCTTC.

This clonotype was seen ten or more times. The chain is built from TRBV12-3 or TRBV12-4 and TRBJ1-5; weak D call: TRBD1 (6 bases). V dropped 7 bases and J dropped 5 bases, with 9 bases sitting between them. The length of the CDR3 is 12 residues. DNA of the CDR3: TGTGCCAGCAAGGCAGGGGATCAGCCCCAGCATTTT. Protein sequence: CASKAGDQPQHF.

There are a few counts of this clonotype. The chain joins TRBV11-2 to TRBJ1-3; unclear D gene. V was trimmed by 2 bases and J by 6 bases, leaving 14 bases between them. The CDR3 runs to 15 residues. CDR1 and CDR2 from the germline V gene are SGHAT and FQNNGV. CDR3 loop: CASSLIRPDENTIYF. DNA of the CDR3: TGTGCCAGCAGCTTAATCCGGCCCGACGAAAACACCATATATTTT.